This T cell receptor (beta chain) appears in the sequencing data of a study of T cells in localized non-small cell lung cancer. Study results and limitations: Compared with tumor, uninvolved adjacent lung displayed greater T cell clonality, ranking highest overall. Greater T cell density in blood accompanied longer overall survival.

This clone was found a few times. As yet, its antigen is unknown. Generated by immunoSEQ multiplex PCR, the TCRdb table keeps only in-frame clones and is missing some. Of approximately 20,000 clones in the sample, about 88% were seen once. CDR3 size: 14 residues. Trimming took off 0 bases at V and 2 bases at J, with 7 bases between the two ends. Germline assignment: CDR1 MNHEY and CDR2 SVGAGI. The sample here was peripheral blood, taken before any cancer treatment. The TCR sequence derives from a man aged 40 to 75 with stage I lung adenocarcinoma. The gene calls are TRBV6-5 and TRBJ2-5, with D possibly being TRBD1 (6 bases). The CDR3 DNA is TGTGCCAGCAGTTACTCGGGGACACAAGAGACCCAGTACTTC. It translates to CASSYSGTQETQYF.